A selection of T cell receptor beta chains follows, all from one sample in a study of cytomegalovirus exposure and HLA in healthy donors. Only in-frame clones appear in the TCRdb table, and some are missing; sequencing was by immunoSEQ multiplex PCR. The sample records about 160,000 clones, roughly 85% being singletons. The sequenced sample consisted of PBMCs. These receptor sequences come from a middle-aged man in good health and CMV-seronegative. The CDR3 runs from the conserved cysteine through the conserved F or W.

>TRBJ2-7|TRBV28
CASSFDLAGASEQYF
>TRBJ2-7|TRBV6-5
CASRNGGTYEQYF
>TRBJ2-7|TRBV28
CASSRTGVPYEQYF
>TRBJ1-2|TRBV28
CASSSQTGAYGYTF
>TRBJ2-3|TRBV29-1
CSVSGTSADSGDTQYF
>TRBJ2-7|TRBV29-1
CSAPGGKGEQYF
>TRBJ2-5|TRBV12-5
CASGFWPQETQYF
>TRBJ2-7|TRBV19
CASSRIGQGSYEQYF
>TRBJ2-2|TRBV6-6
CASSYLSPSYTGELFF
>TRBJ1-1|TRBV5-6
CASGGRNTEAFF
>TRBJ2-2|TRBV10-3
CAISEDRRNTGELFF
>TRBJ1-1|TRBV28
CASSSPGGLKKAFF
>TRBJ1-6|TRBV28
CASSPTAVAAKYNSPLHF
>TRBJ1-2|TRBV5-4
CAIRQSIDYGYTF
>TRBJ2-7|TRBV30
CAWSDLDRDYEQYF
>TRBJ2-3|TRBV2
CASSEWGRGTDTQYF
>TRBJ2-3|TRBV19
CASSIRQSNTDTQYF
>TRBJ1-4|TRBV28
CASRTGNEKLFF
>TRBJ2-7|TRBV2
CASQSSGLADYEQYF
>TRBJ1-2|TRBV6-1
CASRRTGILGGYTF
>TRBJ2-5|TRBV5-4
CASSQGTGFIGTQYF
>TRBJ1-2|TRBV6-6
CASSYLVTGGGGYTF
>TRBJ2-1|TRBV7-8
CASSFGRARGYNEQFF
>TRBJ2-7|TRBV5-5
CASSLSEAADTYEQYF
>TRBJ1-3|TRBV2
CASSVARQGNTIYF
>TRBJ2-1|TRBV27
CASRGLAGDEQFF
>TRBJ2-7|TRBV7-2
CASSKDRVKDEQYF
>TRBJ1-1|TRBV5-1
CASSSQGGYTEAFF